This T cell receptor (beta chain) was obtained from a study of T-cell reconstitution after alpha-beta-depleted transplantation in children. Notes on the study in general: Diversity of TCRbeta at day 60 was high in some patients, arising from surviving recipient T cells and thymic progenitors. Approximately two months post-transplant, alpha-beta T cells reportedly originated from several hundred expanded graft clones. T cells produced anew were the main source of T-cell counts and diversity one year after transplant.

V lost 5 bases, J lost 7 bases, and 11 bases lay in between. The CDR3 extends over 12 amino acids. For this clonotype: Its antigen is not known.

Preparing the TCRbeta library involved the use of unique molecular identifiers. MiXCR was run by TCRdb on the PCR reads, yielding one entry per CDR3 protein. The sample has about 980,000 distinct CDR3 sequences, about 29% seen once. This chain joins TRBV12-3 or TRBV12-4 and TRBJ2-5, with D perhaps TRBD1 (6 bases). This TCR came from a boy under two years old who had a stem cell transplant for SCID, so the T cells may come from the graft donor. The sequences come from PBMCs, mostly from graft donor cells, collected 360 days after TCRalphabeta/CD19-depleted stem cell transplant. The CDR3 here is CASSEGGGTQYF. The CDR3 DNA sequence: TGTGCCAGCAGTGAAGGGGGTGGGACCCAGTACTTC.